The clone carrying this T cell receptor beta chain has a handful of counts. The repertoire was sequenced with immunoSEQ multiplex PCR; TCRdb's copy has only in-frame clones and lacks some. The sample yields tens of thousands of clones, more than 65% seen once. The sample is drawn from a study of control samples from healthy donors and cancer patients. Trimming at V came to 7 bases and at J to 4 bases, leaving 5 bases not matched to a gene. Germline lookup yields CDR1 MDHEN and CDR2 SYDVKM. The CDR3 covers 13 residues. V and J are TRBV28 and TRBJ2-5; 8 bases map to TRBD1. Sequences were obtained from formalin-fixed, paraffin-embedded tissue. This TCR was sampled from a male donor with melanoma. CDR3 loop: CASTRGTGETQYF. The CDR3 DNA reads TGTGCCAGCACCCGGGGGACAGGAGAGACCCAGTACTTC.